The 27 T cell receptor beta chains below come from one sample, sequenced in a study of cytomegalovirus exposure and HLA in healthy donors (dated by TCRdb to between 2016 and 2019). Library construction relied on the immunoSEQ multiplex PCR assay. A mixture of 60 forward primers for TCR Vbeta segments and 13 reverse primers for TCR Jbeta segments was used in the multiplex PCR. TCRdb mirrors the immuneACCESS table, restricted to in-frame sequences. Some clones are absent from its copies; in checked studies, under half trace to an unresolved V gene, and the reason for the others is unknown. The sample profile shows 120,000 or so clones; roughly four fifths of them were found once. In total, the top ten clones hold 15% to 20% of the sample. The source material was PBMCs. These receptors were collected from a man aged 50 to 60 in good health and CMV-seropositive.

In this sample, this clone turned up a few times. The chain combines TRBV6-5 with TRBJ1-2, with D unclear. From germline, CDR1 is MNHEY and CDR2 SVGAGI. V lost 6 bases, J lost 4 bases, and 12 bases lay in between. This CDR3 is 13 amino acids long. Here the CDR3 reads CASSPWGAYGYTF. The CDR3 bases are TGTGCCAGCAGCCCCTGGGGAGCCTATGGCTACACCTTC.

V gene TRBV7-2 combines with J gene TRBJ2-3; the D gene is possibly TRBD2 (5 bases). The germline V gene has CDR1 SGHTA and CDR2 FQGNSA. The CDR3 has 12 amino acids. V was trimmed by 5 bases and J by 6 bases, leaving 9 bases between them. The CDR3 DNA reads TGTGCCAGCAGCCTAAGGAGGGATACGCAGTATTTT. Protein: CASSLRRDTQYF. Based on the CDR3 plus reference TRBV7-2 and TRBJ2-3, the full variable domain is GAGVSQSPSNKVTEKGKDVELRCDPISGHTALYWYRQSLGQGLEFLIYFQGNSAPDKSGLPSDRFSAERTGGSVSTLTIQRTQQEDSAVYLCASSLRRDTQYFGPGTRLTVL.

The CDR3 protein is CASSLAGGIAQYF. The DNA for the CDR3 is TGTGCCAGCAGCTTAGCGGGGGGTATAGCGCAGTACTTC. The chain uses TRBV11-3 and TRBJ2-7; 7 bases are shared with TRBD2. The CDR3 is 13 amino acids. Germline CDR1 and CDR2: SGHNT and YENEEA. V was pared by 1 base and J by 9 bases, with 6 bases of the junction left unmatched.

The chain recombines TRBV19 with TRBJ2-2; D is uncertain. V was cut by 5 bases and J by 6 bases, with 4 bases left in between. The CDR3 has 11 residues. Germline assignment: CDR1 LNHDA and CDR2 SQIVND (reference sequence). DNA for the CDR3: TGTGCCAGTAGTCTCGCCGGGGAGCTGTTTTTT. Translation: CASSLAGELFF.

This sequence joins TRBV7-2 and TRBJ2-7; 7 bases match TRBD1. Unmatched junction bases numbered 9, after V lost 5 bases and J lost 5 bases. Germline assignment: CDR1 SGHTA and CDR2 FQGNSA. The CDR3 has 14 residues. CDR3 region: CASSQSAGGHEQYF. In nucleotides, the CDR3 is TGTGCCAGCAGCCAGTCCGCAGGGGGACACGAGCAGTACTTC.

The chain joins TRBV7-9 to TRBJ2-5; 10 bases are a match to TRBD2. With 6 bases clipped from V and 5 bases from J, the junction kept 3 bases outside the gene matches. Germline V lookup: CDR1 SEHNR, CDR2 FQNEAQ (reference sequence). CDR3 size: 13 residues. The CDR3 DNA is TGTGCCAGCAGGAAAGCGGGAGGGGAGACCCAGTACTTC. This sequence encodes CASRKAGGETQYF.

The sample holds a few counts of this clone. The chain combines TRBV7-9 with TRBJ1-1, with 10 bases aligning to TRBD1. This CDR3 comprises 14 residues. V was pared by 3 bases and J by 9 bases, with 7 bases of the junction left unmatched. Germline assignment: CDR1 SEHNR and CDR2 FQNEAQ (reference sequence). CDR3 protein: CASSLAGTGAQAFF. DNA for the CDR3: TGTGCCAGCAGCTTGGCCGGGACAGGGGCCCAAGCTTTCTTT.

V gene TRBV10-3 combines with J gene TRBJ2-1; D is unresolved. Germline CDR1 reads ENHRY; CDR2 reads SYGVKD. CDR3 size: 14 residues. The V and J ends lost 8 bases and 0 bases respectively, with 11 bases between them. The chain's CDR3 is CAIGQSISYNEQFF. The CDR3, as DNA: TGTGCCATCGGCCAGTCGATCTCCTACAATGAGCAGTTCTTC.

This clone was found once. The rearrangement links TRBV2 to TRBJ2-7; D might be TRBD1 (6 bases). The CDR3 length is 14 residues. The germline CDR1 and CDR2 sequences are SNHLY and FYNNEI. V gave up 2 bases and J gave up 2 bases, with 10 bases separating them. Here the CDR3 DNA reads TGTGCCAGCAGTGAAAGGGGGACGACCTACGAGCAGTACTTC. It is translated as CASSERGTTYEQYF.

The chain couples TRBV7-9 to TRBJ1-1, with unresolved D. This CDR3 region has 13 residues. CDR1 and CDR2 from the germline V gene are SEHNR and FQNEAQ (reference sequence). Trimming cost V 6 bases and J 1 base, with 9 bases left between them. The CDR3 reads CASRSTANTEAFF. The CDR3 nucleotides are TGTGCCAGCAGAAGTACAGCGAACACTGAAGCTTTCTTT.

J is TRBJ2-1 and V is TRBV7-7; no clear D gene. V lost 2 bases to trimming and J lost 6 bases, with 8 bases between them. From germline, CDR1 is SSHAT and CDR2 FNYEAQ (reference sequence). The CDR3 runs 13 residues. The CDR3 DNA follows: TGTGCCAGCAGCTTAAGAAGCACCAATGAGCAGTTCTTC. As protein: CASSLRSTNEQFF.

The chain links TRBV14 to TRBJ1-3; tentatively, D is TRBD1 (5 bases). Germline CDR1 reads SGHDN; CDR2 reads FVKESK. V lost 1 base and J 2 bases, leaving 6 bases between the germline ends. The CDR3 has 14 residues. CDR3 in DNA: TGTGCCAGCAGCCAAGCGGGGGCTGGAAACACCATATATTTT. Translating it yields CASSQAGAGNTIYF.

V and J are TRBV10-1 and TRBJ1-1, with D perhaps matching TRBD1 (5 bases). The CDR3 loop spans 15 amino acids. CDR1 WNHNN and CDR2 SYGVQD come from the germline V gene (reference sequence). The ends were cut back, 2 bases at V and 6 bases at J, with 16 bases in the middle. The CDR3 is CASSELDMEPAEAFF. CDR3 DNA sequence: TGCGCCAGCAGTGAGCTGGACATGGAGCCCGCTGAAGCTTTCTTT.

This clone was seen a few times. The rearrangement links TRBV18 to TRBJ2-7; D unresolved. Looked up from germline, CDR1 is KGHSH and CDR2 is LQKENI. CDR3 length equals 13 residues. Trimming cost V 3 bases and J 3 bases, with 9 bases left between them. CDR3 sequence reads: CASSPYEYYEQYF. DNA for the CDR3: TGTGCCAGCTCACCCTACGAGTACTACGAGCAGTACTTC.

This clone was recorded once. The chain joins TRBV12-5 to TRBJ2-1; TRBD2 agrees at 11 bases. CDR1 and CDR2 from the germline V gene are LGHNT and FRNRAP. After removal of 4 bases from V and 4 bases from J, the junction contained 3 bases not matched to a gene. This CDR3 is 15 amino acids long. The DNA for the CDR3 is TGTGCTAGTGGTTCCGGGACTAGCGGATACAATGAGCAGTTCTTC. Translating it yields CASGSGTSGYNEQFF.

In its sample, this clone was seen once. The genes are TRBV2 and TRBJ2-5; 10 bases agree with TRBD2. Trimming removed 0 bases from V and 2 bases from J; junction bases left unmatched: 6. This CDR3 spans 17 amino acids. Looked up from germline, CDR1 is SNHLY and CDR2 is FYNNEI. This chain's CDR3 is CASSEALLAGSQETQYF. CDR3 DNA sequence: TGTGCCAGCAGTGAAGCCTTACTAGCGGGGAGTCAAGAGACCCAGTACTTC.

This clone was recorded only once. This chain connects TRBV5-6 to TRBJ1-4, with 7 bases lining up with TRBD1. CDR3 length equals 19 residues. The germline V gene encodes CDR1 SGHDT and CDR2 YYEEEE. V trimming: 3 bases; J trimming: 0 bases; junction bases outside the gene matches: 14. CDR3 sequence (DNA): TGTGCCAGCAGCTATGGGCCACAGGGGAATACGGCAACTAATGAAAAACTGTTTTTT. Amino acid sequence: CASSYGPQGNTATNEKLFF.

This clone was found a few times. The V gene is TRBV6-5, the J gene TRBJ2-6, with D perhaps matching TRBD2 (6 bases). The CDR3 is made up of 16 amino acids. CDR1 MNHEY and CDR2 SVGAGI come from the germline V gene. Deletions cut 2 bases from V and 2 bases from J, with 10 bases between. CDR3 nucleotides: TGTGCCAGCAGTTACGGGGAGGCCCCTGGGGCCAACGTCCTGACTTTC. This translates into CASSYGEAPGANVLTF.

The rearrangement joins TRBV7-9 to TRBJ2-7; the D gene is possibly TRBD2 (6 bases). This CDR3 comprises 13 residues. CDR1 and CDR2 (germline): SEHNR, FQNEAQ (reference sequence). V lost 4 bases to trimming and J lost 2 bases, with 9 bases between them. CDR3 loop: CASSSSGAYEQYF. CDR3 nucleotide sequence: TGTGCCAGCAGCTCCTCGGGAGCCTACGAGCAGTACTTC.

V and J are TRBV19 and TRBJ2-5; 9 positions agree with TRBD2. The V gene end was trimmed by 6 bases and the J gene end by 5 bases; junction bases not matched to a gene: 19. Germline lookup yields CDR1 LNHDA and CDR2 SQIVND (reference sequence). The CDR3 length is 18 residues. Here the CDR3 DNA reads TGTGCCAGTAGCATTCATGGGCGGCAGCGGGGGGAAGGGGAGACCCAGTACTTC. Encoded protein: CASSIHGRQRGEGETQYF.

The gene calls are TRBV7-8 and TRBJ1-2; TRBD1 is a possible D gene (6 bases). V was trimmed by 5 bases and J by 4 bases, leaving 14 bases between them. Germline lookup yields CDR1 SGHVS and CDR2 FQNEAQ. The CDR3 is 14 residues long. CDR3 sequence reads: CASSPSGGVYGYTF. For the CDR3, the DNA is TGTGCCAGCAGCCCCTCGGGGGGCGTCTATGGCTACACCTTC.

In DNA form, the CDR3 reads TGCGCCAGCAGCTTGGAGGGACAGCCTGGCGGCTACACCTTC. Translation gives CASSLEGQPGGYTF. The chain combines TRBV5-1 with TRBJ1-2; TRBD1 matches 7 bases. The CDR3 length is 14 residues. Per germline, CDR1 SGHRS and CDR2 YFSETQ. V shed 0 bases and J 8 bases; nucleotides not matched to a gene: 7. Full variable domain (outside the CDR3, taken from reference TRBV5-1 and TRBJ1-2): KAGVTQTPRYLIKTRGQQVTLSCSPISGHRSVSWYQQTPGQGLQFLFEYFSETQRNKGNFPGRFSGRQFSNSRSEMNVSTLELGDSALYLCASSLEGQPGGYTFGSGTRLTVV.

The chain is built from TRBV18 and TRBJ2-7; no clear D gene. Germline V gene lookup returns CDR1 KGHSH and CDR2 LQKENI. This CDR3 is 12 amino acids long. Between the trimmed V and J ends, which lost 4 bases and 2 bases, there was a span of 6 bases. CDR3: CASSQQTYEQYF. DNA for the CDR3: TGTGCCAGCTCACAACAGACCTACGAGCAGTACTTC. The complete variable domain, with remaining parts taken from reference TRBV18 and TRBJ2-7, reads NAGVMQNPRHLVRRRGQEARLRCSPMKGHSHVYWYRQLPEEGLKFMVYLQKENIIDESGMPKERFSAEFPKEGPSILRIQQVVRGDSAAYFCASSQQTYEQYFGPGTRLTVT.

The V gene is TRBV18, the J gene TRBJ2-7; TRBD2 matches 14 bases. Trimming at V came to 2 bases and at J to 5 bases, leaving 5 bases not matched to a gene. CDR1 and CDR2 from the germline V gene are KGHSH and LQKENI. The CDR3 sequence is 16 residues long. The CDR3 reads CASSPGGLAGGHEQYF. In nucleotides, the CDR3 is TGTGCCAGCTCACCAGGAGGACTAGCGGGAGGCCACGAGCAGTACTTC.

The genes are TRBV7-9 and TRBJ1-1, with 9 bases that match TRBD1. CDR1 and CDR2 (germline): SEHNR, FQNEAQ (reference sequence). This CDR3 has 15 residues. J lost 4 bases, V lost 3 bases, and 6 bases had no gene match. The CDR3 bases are TGTGCCAGCAGCTTCCTACAGGGGGCGGGCACTGAAGCTTTCTTT. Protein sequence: CASSFLQGAGTEAFF. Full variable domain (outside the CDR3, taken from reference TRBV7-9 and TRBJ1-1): DTGVSQNPRHKITKRGQNVTFRCDPISEHNRLYWYRQTLGQGPEFLTYFQNEAQLEKSRLLSDRFSAERPKGSFSTLEIQRTEQGDSAMYLCASSFLQGAGTEAFFGQGTRLTVV.

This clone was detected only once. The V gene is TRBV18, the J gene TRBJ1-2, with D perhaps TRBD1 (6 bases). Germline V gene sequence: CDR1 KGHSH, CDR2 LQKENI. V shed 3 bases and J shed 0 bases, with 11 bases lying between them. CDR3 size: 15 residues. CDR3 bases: TGTGCCAGCTCACCCGACAGGTCCTCTAACTATGGCTACACCTTC. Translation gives CASSPDRSSNYGYTF.

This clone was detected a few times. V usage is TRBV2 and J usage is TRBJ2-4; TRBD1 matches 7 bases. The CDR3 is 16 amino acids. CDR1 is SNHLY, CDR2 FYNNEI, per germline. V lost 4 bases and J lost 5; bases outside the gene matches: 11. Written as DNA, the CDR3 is TGTGCCAGCAGTGGACAGGGTCGTATACTAGAAAACATTCAGTACTTC. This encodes CASSGQGRILENIQYF.